The 25 T cell receptor beta chains below were found in one sample sequenced in a study of cytomegalovirus exposure and HLA in healthy donors. 13 Jbeta primers and 60 Vbeta primers were used for the PCR. Sequencing was performed with immunoSEQ multiplex PCR; in TCRdb, only in-frame clones are kept and a portion is missing. This listing includes 35,000 or so clones. Sequenced material: PBMCs. Source of these receptors: a man aged 35-49 years in good health and CMV-seropositive.

This sequence joins TRBV6-6 and TRBJ1-2; D is ambiguous. The V end lost 3 bases, the J end lost 3 bases, and 11 bases lay between the germline ends. This CDR3 has 14 residues. Germline V lookup: CDR1 MNHNY, CDR2 SVGAGI (reference sequence). The CDR3 is CASSYSSGDYGYTF. The DNA for the CDR3 is TGTGCCAGCAGTTATTCATCCGGGGACTATGGCTACACCTTC.

The V and J genes are TRBV6-4 and TRBJ2-1, with a weak D call TRBD1 (7 bases). Trimming removed 9 bases from V and 5 bases from J, with 17 bases in between. CDR1 is MRHNA, CDR2 SNTAGT, per germline. The CDR3 extends over 14 amino acids. Written as DNA, the CDR3 is TGTGCCAGGTACAGGGGACTGATAGACAATGAGCAGTTCTTC. Translation gives CARYRGLIDNEQFF.

The chain couples TRBV5-8 to TRBJ2-5; maybe TRBD1 (6 bases). The DNA matches TRBJ2-7 better at its end, which makes the J call doubtful. Germline CDR1 is SGHTS and CDR2 is YDEGEE. This CDR3 has 14 residues. CDR3 in DNA: TGTGCCAGCGGAACCAGGGGAAGCTCCTACGAGCAGTACTTC. The encoded protein is CASGTRGSSYEQYF.

The chain couples TRBV7-9 to TRBJ1-3, with no clear D. CDR3 length: 15 residues. Germline CDR1 and CDR2: SEHNR and FQNEAQ (reference sequence). V was cut by 5 bases and J by 4 bases, with 15 bases left in between. The CDR3 sequence is CASSLLSSPGNTIYF. Here the CDR3 DNA reads TGTGCCAGCAGCCTCTTGTCGTCCCCCGGAAACACCATATATTTT.

V and J are TRBV11-1 and TRBJ2-7; the D is unclear. Trimming took off 6 bases at V and 4 bases at J, with 7 bases between the two ends. The CDR3 has 11 amino acids. The V gene's germline CDR1 is SGHAT and CDR2 FQDESV (reference sequence). The CDR3 nucleotides read TGTGCCAGCAGTTACTCTTACGAGCAGTACTTC. Translation: CASSYSYEQYF. The full variable domain, in which reference TRBV11-1 and TRBJ2-7 provide the parts outside the CDR3, is EAEVAQSPRYKITEKSQAVAFWCDPISGHATLYWYRQILGQGPELLVQFQDESVVDDSQLPKDRFSAERLKGVDSTLKIQPAELGDSAMYLCASSYSYEQYFGPGTRLTVT.

V gene TRBV7-9 combines with J gene TRBJ1-3; weak D call: TRBD1 (5 bases). The CDR3 spans 15 residues. Germline V gene lookup returns CDR1 SEHNR and CDR2 FQNEAQ (reference sequence). V was pared by 5 bases and J by 4 bases, with 15 bases between. CDR3 DNA sequence: TGTGCCAGCAGCCCAATAAGGGGTACCGGAAACACCATATATTTT. It is translated as CASSPIRGTGNTIYF.

Concerning this clone: One junction end disagrees with the germline gene, perhaps due to a read error. The J gene is TRBJ2-5, the V gene TRBV7-7; D is unclear. This CDR3 contains 13 residues. Looked up from germline, CDR1 is SSHAT and CDR2 is FNYEAQ (reference sequence). The CDR3 loop reads CASSYGQSETQYF. The CDR3 DNA sequence: TGTGCTAGCAGCTATGGCCAGTCAGAGACCCAGTACTTC. Looking up the rest from reference TRBV7-7 and TRBJ2-5 gives the full variable domain: GAGVSQSPRYKVTKRGQDVTLRCDPISSHATLYWYQQALGQGPEFLTYFNYEAQPDKSGLPSDRFSAERPEGSISTLTIQRTEQRDSAMYRCASSYGQSETQYFGPGTRLLVL.

A remark on this clone: One junction end disagrees with the germline gene, perhaps due to a read error. Other DNA sequences in the sample encode the same CDR3. The chain is built from TRBV27 and TRBJ2-7; D uncertain. Per the germline V gene, CDR1 is MNHEY and CDR2 is SMNVEV (reference sequence). There are 15 residues in the CDR3. In DNA form, the CDR3 reads TGTGCCAGCAGTTTATCGGGCTCCCCGATGAGAAAAACGGACTTC. This codes for CASSLSGSPMRKTDF.

The rearrangement joins TRBV5-1 to TRBJ2-4; 8 nucleotides line up with TRBD2. From germline, CDR1 is SGHRS and CDR2 YFSETQ. The trim removed 0 bases at V and 10 bases at J, leaving 6 bases unmatched. The CDR3 extends over 14 amino acids. The CDR3 bases are TGCGCCAGCAGCTTGGCCCCCCGGGAGGGAATTCAGTACTTC. Protein product: CASSLAPREGIQYF. The full variable domain, in which reference TRBV5-1 and TRBJ2-4 provide the parts outside the CDR3, is KAGVTQTPRYLIKTRGQQVTLSCSPISGHRSVSWYQQTPGQGLQFLFEYFSETQRNKGNFPGRFSGRQFSNSRSEMNVSTLELGDSALYLCASSLAPREGIQYFGAGTRLSVL.

The rearrangement uses TRBV10-3 and TRBJ2-7; D not resolved. The V and J ends lost 3 bases and 1 base respectively, with 4 bases between them. This CDR3 spans 12 amino acids. CDR1 and CDR2 (germline): ENHRY, SYGVKD. DNA for the CDR3: TGTGCCATCAGTGACACATCCTACGAGCAGTACTTC. It specifies CAISDTSYEQYF.

This chain joins TRBV27 and TRBJ2-2; TRBD2 matches 11 bases. After removal of 3 bases from V and 2 bases from J, the junction contained 5 bases not matched to a gene. This CDR3 comprises 17 residues. The germline V gene has CDR1 MNHEY and CDR2 SMNVEV (reference sequence). For the CDR3, the DNA is TGTGCCAGCAGTTTTGGAACTAGCGGGGGAAACACCGGGGAGCTGTTTTTT. It codes for CASSFGTSGGNTGELFF.

This chain joins TRBV6-5 and TRBJ2-5; tentatively, D is TRBD2 (6 bases). The CDR3 totals 14 residues. V was shortened by 6 bases and J by 7 bases, with 18 bases between the two germline ends. Germline CDR1 is MNHEY and CDR2 is SVGAGI. The DNA for the CDR3 is TGTGCCAGCAGGGGCGGGGCCTCAGAAGGGACCCAGTACTTC. Amino acids: CASRGGASEGTQYF.

This chain's CDR3 is CASRVVYRGLSGELFF. CDR3 nucleotides: TGTGCCAGCAGAGTGGTGTACAGGGGGTTATCCGGGGAGCTGTTTTTT. This chain links TRBV7-2 with TRBJ2-2; TRBD1 agrees at 8 bases. This CDR3 is 16 amino acids long. After removal of 6 bases from V and 6 bases from J, the junction contained 12 bases not matched to a gene. Germline V lookup: CDR1 SGHTA, CDR2 FQGNSA.

V usage is TRBV7-2 and J usage is TRBJ2-3; D gene uncertain. Germline CDR1 SGHTA, CDR2 FQGNSA. V was clipped by 2 bases and J by 10 bases, with 13 bases between them. The CDR3 is 13 amino acids. The CDR3 nucleotides are TGTGCCAGCAGCTTACCCCCGACATGGTCGCAGTATTTT. Its protein is CASSLPPTWSQYF.

V gene TRBV23-1 combines with J gene TRBJ1-4, with D hard to call. TRBV23-1 is an ORF for which the function is uncertain. The CDR3 spans 16 residues. V lost 6 bases and J lost 0, with 14 bases in between. DNA of the CDR3: TGCGCCAGCAGCCCTCCCCGACACCCAACTAATGAAAAACTGTTTTTT. Translated, it gives CASSPPRHPTNEKLFF.

V is TRBV29-1 and J is TRBJ2-1, with D tentatively TRBD2 (6 bases). Trimming removed 1 base at V and 10 bases at J, with 17 bases between. The CDR3 length is 14 residues. Germline loops: CDR1 SQVTM, CDR2 ANQGSEA. The CDR3 nucleotides read TGCAGCGTTGAAGCCCCGGAGGCGGGGTGGGAGCAGTTCTTC. This encodes CSVEAPEAGWEQFF.

The chain carries TRBV6-5 and TRBJ2-7; TRBD2 matches 7 bases. Germline-derived CDR1 and CDR2 are MNHEY and SVGAGI. The CDR3 is 11 amino acids. V shed 10 bases and J 3 bases; nucleotides not matched to a gene: 3. The CDR3 DNA reads TGTGCCACCGAGCGGGACTACGAGCAGTACTTC. Its translation is CATERDYEQYF.

The chain combines TRBV18 with TRBJ2-2; 8 bases fit TRBD1. The CDR3 length is 14 residues. Germline CDR1 and CDR2: KGHSH and LQKENI. J lost 6 bases, V lost 5 bases, and 5 bases had no gene match. The chain's CDR3 is CASSATGEAGELFF. As DNA, the CDR3 is TGTGCCAGCTCAGCGACAGGGGAGGCCGGGGAGCTGTTTTTT. The full variable domain, completed using reference TRBV18 and TRBJ2-2, is NAGVMQNPRHLVRRRGQEARLRCSPMKGHSHVYWYRQLPEEGLKFMVYLQKENIIDESGMPKERFSAEFPKEGPSILRIQQVVRGDSAAYFCASSATGEAGELFFGEGSRLTVL.

The chain carries TRBV5-1 and TRBJ1-5; D might be TRBD1 (5 bases). Trimming cost V 4 bases and J 5 bases, with 10 bases left between them. Per germline, CDR1 SGHRS and CDR2 YFSETQ. There are 13 residues in the CDR3. The CDR3 DNA reads as TGCGCCAGCAGCACTGACAGTGATCAGCCCCAGCATTTT. This translates into CASSTDSDQPQHF.

V and J are TRBV27 and TRBJ2-7; 12 positions match TRBD2. There are 14 residues in the CDR3. The V and J ends lost 6 bases and 6 bases, in that order; junction bases with no gene match: 6. Germline CDR1 MNHEY, CDR2 SMNVEV (reference sequence). The CDR3 protein is CASSFGLAGLEQYF. The CDR3, as DNA: TGTGCCAGCAGCTTTGGACTAGCGGGACTCGAGCAGTACTTC.

V gene TRBV21-1 combines with J gene TRBJ1-1; the table gives TRBD1 as D, unverified against the DNA. TRBV21-1 is annotated as a pseudogene. The CDR3 totals 14 residues. CDR3 nucleotide sequence: TGTGCCAGCACCCTCGGACAGGGGGCGAATGAAGCTTTCTTT. Its translation is CASTLGQGANEAFF.

This chain connects TRBV30 to TRBJ1-2; D is ambiguous. The CDR3 covers 12 residues. Trimming stripped 5 bases from V and 7 bases from J, with 14 bases between. Germline V lookup: CDR1 GTSNPN, CDR2 SVGIG (reference sequence). In nucleotides, the CDR3 is TGTGCCTGGGTTCCCCGCGGCGGTGGCTACACCTTC. It encodes CAWVPRGGGYTF. The variable domain in full, completed from reference TRBV30 and TRBJ1-2, reads SQTIHQWPATLVQPVGSPLSLECTVEGTSNPNLYWYRQAAGRGLQLLFYSVGIGQISSEVPQNLSASRPQDRQFILSSKKLLLSDSGFYLCAWVPRGGGYTFGSGTRLTVV.

The chain combines TRBV18 with TRBJ1-2, with 10 bases matching TRBD1. Germline CDR1 KGHSH, CDR2 LQKENI. This CDR3 comprises 15 residues. With V trimmed by 6 bases and J by 4 bases, 8 bases remained unmatched. The CDR3 loop reads CASSHRQGAGYGYTF. CDR3 sequence (DNA): TGTGCCAGCTCTCACCGACAGGGGGCAGGCTATGGCTACACCTTC. Together with reference TRBV18 and TRBJ1-2, the CDR3 gives the full variable domain: NAGVMQNPRHLVRRRGQEARLRCSPMKGHSHVYWYRQLPEEGLKFMVYLQKENIIDESGMPKERFSAEFPKEGPSILRIQQVVRGDSAAYFCASSHRQGAGYGYTFGSGTRLTVV.

V usage is TRBV7-6 and J usage is TRBJ2-5; 8 bases match TRBD1. Germline CDR1 and CDR2: SGHVS and FNYEAQ. The CDR3 has 14 amino acids. Trimming cost V 5 bases and J 6 bases; bases outside gene matches: 8. In nucleotides, the CDR3 is TGTGCCAGCAGCCCAGGACAGGGCCTACAGACCCAGTACTTC. This codes for CASSPGQGLQTQYF.

The chain carries TRBV9 and TRBJ2-1; no firm D call. This CDR3 contains 13 residues. Per the germline V gene, CDR1 is SGDLS and CDR2 is YYNGEE. The V gene lost 3 bases and the J gene lost 3 bases, with 7 bases spanning the gap. As DNA, the CDR3 is TGTGCCAGCAGCGGTCGGAGCTACAATGAGCAGTTCTTC. It encodes CASSGRSYNEQFF.